This TCR beta chain was identified during a study of shared clonotypes between healthy human individuals. Study results and limitations: Investigators expected sequencing depth to affect clonotype sharing among donors.

The V gene's germline CDR1 is SGHTA and CDR2 FQGTGA. V was pared by 1 base and J by 6 bases, with 16 bases of the junction left unmatched. The CDR3 totals 19 residues. Sequencing was performed with immunoSEQ multiplex PCR; in TCRdb, only in-frame clones are kept and a portion is missing. The sample records 2 million to 2.5 million clones, 85% to 95% being singletons. None of the donors, who were healthy HIV-negative adults, had recently had acute infections or vaccinations. All participating donors were Caucasian adults from Nashville, Tennessee. A note on this clone: Its antigen is not identified.

The clonotype comes from a man aged 18 to 35 in good health. Some clones in this sample may be carry-over from other donors' samples. The sample was naive CD4+ T cells from PBMCs. Documented subset: CD45RA+ positively selected. This chain connects TRBV7-3 to TRBJ2-2, with 8 bases identical to TRBD2. CDR3 bases: TGTGCCAGCAGCTTAAGAGGGGGACTAGAGCGCGGTTACTCCGGGGAGCTGTTTTTT. Translating it yields CASSLRGGLERGYSGELFF. The whole variable domain, remainder taken from reference TRBV7-3 and TRBJ2-2, is GAGVSQTPSNKVTEKGKYVELRCDPISGHTALYWYRQSLGQGPEFLIYFQGTGAADDSGLPNDRFFAVRPEGSVSTLKIQRTERGDSAVYLCASSLRGGLERGYSGELFFGEGSRLTVL.